The 23 T cell receptor beta chains below were found in one sample sequenced in a study of shared clonotypes between healthy human individuals. TCRdb's table, derived via immunoSEQ multiplex PCR, lists solely in-frame clones and lacks some. The sample lists about 560,000 clones, just over 75% occurring once. The specimen was PBMCs. These receptors were taken from a woman in her thirties or forties in good health. Some clones in this sample may be carry-over from other donors' samples.

This sequence joins TRBV28 and TRBJ2-7, with D unresolved. The CDR3 totals 14 residues. Trimming removed 2 bases from V and 3 bases from J, with 11 bases in between. Germline V lookup: CDR1 MDHEN, CDR2 SYDVKM. CDR3 bases: TGTGCCAGCAGTTTAGGGATATCGGGCTACGAGCAGTACTTC. It specifies CASSLGISGYEQYF. The variable domain in full, with the rest retrieved from reference TRBV28 and TRBJ2-7, is DVKVTQSSRYLVKRTGEKVFLECVQDMDHENMFWYRQDPGLGLRLIYFSYDVKMKEKGDIPEGYSVSREKKERFSLILESASTNQTSMYLCASSLGISGYEQYFGPGTRLTVT.

This clone was detected a few times. V gene TRBV27 combines with J gene TRBJ2-3; weak D call: TRBD2 (6 bases). CDR3 length: 11 residues. V lost 2 bases and J 11 bases, leaving 8 bases between the germline ends. Germline V gene data show CDR1 as MNHEY and CDR2 as SMNVEV (reference sequence). CDR3 sequence (DNA): TGTGCCAGCAGTTTAGGGGGGAGGCAGTATTTT. Translated: CASSLGGRQYF.

The chain carries TRBV28 and TRBJ1-2, with a tentative D call TRBD1 (6 bases). Per germline, CDR1 MDHEN and CDR2 SYDVKM. V lost 6 bases and J lost 1, with 12 bases in between. The CDR3 is 14 amino acids. CDR3 DNA sequence: TGTGCCAGCAGACCGGACAGCTTTAACTATGGCTACACCTTC. Encoded protein: CASRPDSFNYGYTF.

This clone showed up just a few times. The chain couples TRBV20-1 to TRBJ1-2; 8 bases are shared with TRBD1. This CDR3 is built from 11 residues. Germline CDR1 reads DFQATT; CDR2 reads SNEGSKA (reference sequence). CDR3 in amino acids: CSVRDRYGYTF. The CDR3 DNA reads TGCAGCGTGAGGGACAGGTATGGCTACACCTTC.

The chain couples TRBV27 to TRBJ1-4; TRBD1 matches 7 bases. The V segment lost 5 bases and the J segment 7 bases; nucleotides outside the gene matches: 4. Germline-derived CDR1 and CDR2 are MNHEY and SMNVEV (reference sequence). The CDR3 sequence is 13 residues long. DNA for the CDR3: TGTGCCAGCAGTACCAGGGGGACTGAAAAACTGTTTTTT. It yields the protein CASSTRGTEKLFF.

The chain joins TRBV5-1 to TRBJ2-3, with D perhaps TRBD1 (6 bases). CDR1 and CDR2 from the germline V gene are SGHRS and YFSETQ. Trimming cost V 2 bases and J 0 bases, with 16 bases left between them. The CDR3 extends over 17 amino acids. CDR3 residues: CASSFIVGAGSTDTQYF. CDR3 nucleotide sequence: TGCGCCAGCAGCTTCATAGTGGGGGCCGGGAGCACAGATACGCAGTATTTT.

The rearrangement joins TRBV15 to TRBJ1-4; D perhaps matches TRBD1 (5 bases). The CDR3 covers 14 residues. CDR1 and CDR2 from the germline V gene are LNHNV and YYDKDF (reference sequence). The V and J ends lost 5 bases and 6 bases respectively, with 13 bases between them. Written as DNA, the CDR3 is TGTGCCACCAGCCTCCGGGGCGGGGATGAAAAACTGTTTTTT. Translated, it gives CATSLRGGDEKLFF.

With regard to this clone: At the DNA level, this CDR3 is encoded by other sequences in the same sample as well. V gene TRBV27 combines with J gene TRBJ2-1, with a weak D call TRBD2 (5 bases). The V and J ends lost 2 bases and 5 bases respectively, with 10 bases between them. The CDR3 totals 14 residues. Germline CDR1 MNHEY, CDR2 SMNVEV (reference sequence). The CDR3 coding sequence is TGTGCCAGCAGTTTAATGGGAGAGGACAATGAGCAGTTCTTC. Translation gives CASSLMGEDNEQFF.

V gene TRBV19 combines with J gene TRBJ2-5; the D gene is possibly TRBD2 (5 bases). Per germline, CDR1 LNHDA and CDR2 SQIVND (reference sequence). Between the trimmed V and J ends, which lost 3 bases and 1 base, there was a span of 12 bases. This CDR3 region has 15 residues. The CDR3 sequence is CASSILRGAQETQYF. DNA of the CDR3: TGTGCCAGTAGTATTCTTCGGGGAGCCCAAGAGACCCAGTACTTC.

This clone was counted once. The junction shows a germline mismatch at one end, possibly a read error. The sample contains more than one DNA sequence encoding this CDR3. This chain links TRBV29-1 with TRBJ2-2, with a tentative D call TRBD2 (5 bases). This CDR3 is 13 amino acids long. In germline, CDR1 is SQVTM, CDR2 ANQGSEA. The CDR3 DNA follows: TGTAGCGCCACCGGACGGACCACCGGGGAGCTGTTTTTT. Translation gives CSATGRTTGELFF.

V usage is TRBV5-1 and J usage is TRBJ2-1; no definite D call. Germline lookup yields CDR1 SGHRS and CDR2 YFSETQ. V was trimmed by 2 bases and J by 7 bases, leaving 13 bases between them. The CDR3 is 14 amino acids. The CDR3 nucleotides are TGCGCCAGCAGCTTTAATTCCCTGATAAATGAGCAGTTCTTC. It yields the protein CASSFNSLINEQFF. The complete variable domain, with remaining parts taken from reference TRBV5-1 and TRBJ2-1, reads KAGVTQTPRYLIKTRGQQVTLSCSPISGHRSVSWYQQTPGQGLQFLFEYFSETQRNKGNFPGRFSGRQFSNSRSEMNVSTLELGDSALYLCASSFNSLINEQFFGPGTRLTVL.

This sequence joins TRBV6-5 and TRBJ2-7; 8 positions agree with TRBD1. V lost 4 bases, J lost 4 bases, and 6 bases stayed unmatched. The CDR3 runs 14 residues. Germline V gene sequence: CDR1 MNHEY, CDR2 SVGAGI. CDR3 loop: CASSFDRGGYEQYF. The CDR3, as DNA: TGTGCCAGCAGTTTCGACAGGGGAGGTTACGAGCAGTACTTC.

V and J are TRBV4-1 and TRBJ2-2; the D gene could be TRBD1 or TRBD2 (5 bases each). V lost 4 bases and J 4 bases, leaving 13 bases between the germline ends. Germline V gene sequence: CDR1 MGHRA, CDR2 YSYEKL. The CDR3 has 15 amino acids. The CDR3 loop reads CASSLSRGGTGELFF. The CDR3 DNA reads TGCGCCAGCAGCCTCTCGAGGGGTGGCACCGGGGAGCTGTTTTTT.

This clone was picked up one time. The genes are TRBV6-4 and TRBJ2-1; 10 bases are a match to TRBD2. After removal of 10 bases from V and 5 bases from J, the junction contained 8 bases not matched to a gene. This CDR3 is built from 14 residues. Germline-derived CDR1 and CDR2 are MRHNA and SNTAGT. CDR3 sequence reads: CATSPSGRNNEQFF. The DNA of the CDR3 is TGTGCCACTTCTCCTAGCGGGAGAAACAATGAGCAGTTCTTC.

DNA of the CDR3: TGTGCCAGCTCACCTGCCCGACTAGCGGGAGTCGAGCAGTACTTC. Protein sequence: CASSPARLAGVEQYF. The chain couples TRBV18 to TRBJ2-7; the match to TRBD2 covers 12 bases. Trimming removed 3 bases from V and 6 bases from J; junction bases left unmatched: 6. The CDR3 sequence is 15 residues long. The germline V gene encodes CDR1 KGHSH and CDR2 LQKENI.

The chain combines TRBV7-3 with TRBJ2-2; D is unresolved. This CDR3 is built from 16 residues. From germline, CDR1 is SGHTA and CDR2 FQGTGA. Between the trimmed V and J ends, which lost 3 bases and 2 bases, there was a span of 13 bases. CDR3 amino acids: CASSLRRTANTGELFF. CDR3 DNA: TGTGCCAGCAGCTTGCGGCGCACAGCCAACACCGGGGAGCTGTTTTTT.

The V gene is TRBV28, the J gene TRBJ2-2; D gene uncertain. The ends were cut back, 6 bases at V and 2 bases at J, with 16 bases in the middle. The CDR3 loop spans 16 amino acids. Germline V gene lookup returns CDR1 MDHEN and CDR2 SYDVKM. The CDR3 DNA reads as TGTGCCAGCAGCTCCACTCGAACCATCAACACCGGGGAGCTGTTTTTT. Encoded protein: CASSSTRTINTGELFF.

This clone has just a few counts. Other DNA sequences in this sample translate to the same CDR3. The chain is built from TRBV9 and TRBJ2-3; D not resolved. With 2 bases removed from V and 1 base from J, the gap between germline ends came to 5 bases. Germline CDR1 is SGDLS and CDR2 is YYNGEE. The CDR3 runs to 13 residues. The CDR3 region has the DNA TGTGCCAGCAGCGTCAGCGGCACAGATACGCAGTATTTT. Translated: CASSVSGTDTQYF.

The J gene is TRBJ2-7, the V gene TRBV9, with D possibly being TRBD1 or TRBD2 (5 bases each). From germline, CDR1 is SGDLS and CDR2 YYNGEE. The CDR3 is 17 residues long. The germline V and J ends were trimmed by 0 bases and 0 bases, with 16 bases remaining between them. The CDR3 DNA sequence: TGTGCCAGCAGCGTAGGTTTAGGCAGGGAGAACTCCTACGAGCAGTACTTC. It yields the protein CASSVGLGRENSYEQYF. Combining the CDR3 with reference TRBV9 and TRBJ2-7 gives the whole variable domain DSGVTQTPKHLITATGQRVTLRCSPRSGDLSVYWYQQSLDQGLQFLIQYYNGEERAKGNILERFSAQQFPDLHSELNLSSLELGDSALYFCASSVGLGRENSYEQYFGPGTRLTVT.

In this sample, this clone turned up once. The chain links TRBV27 to TRBJ1-5; D unresolved. The V end lost 4 bases, the J end lost 9 bases, and 13 bases lay between the germline ends. Germline assignment: CDR1 MNHEY and CDR2 SMNVEV (reference sequence). There are 13 residues in the CDR3. CDR3 loop: CASSWTDLGPQHF. In nucleotides, the CDR3 is TGTGCCAGCAGTTGGACGGATTTAGGGCCCCAGCATTTT.

The rearrangement links TRBV30 to TRBJ1-6; D not certain. From germline, CDR1 is GTSNPN and CDR2 SVGIG (reference sequence). The V end lost 7 bases, the J end lost 7 bases, and 17 bases lay between the germline ends. The CDR3 covers 14 residues. CDR3 DNA: TGTGCCTCCCATAACCGGGAGACCAATTCACCCCTCCACTTT. Encoded protein: CASHNRETNSPLHF.

The J gene is TRBJ2-7, the V gene TRBV19; D gene ambiguous. Trimming pared 5 bases from V and 6 bases from J, leaving 14 bases between. The CDR3 has 13 residues. Germline V gene data show CDR1 as LNHDA and CDR2 as SQIVND (reference sequence). CDR3 coding DNA: TGTGCCAGTAGTGTGTACGGAGAAGGCGAGCAGTACTTC. Its translation is CASSVYGEGEQYF. Combining the CDR3 with reference TRBV19 and TRBJ2-7 gives the whole variable domain DGGITQSPKYLFRKEGQNVTLSCEQNLNHDAMYWYRQDPGQGLRLIYYSQIVNDFQKGDIAEGYSVSREKKESFPLTVTSAQKNPTAFYLCASSVYGEGEQYFGPGTRLTVT.

The chain uses TRBV6-1 and TRBJ1-1; TRBD1 is a possible D gene (5 bases). This CDR3 is 15 amino acids long. CDR1 and CDR2 (germline): MNHNS, SASEGT. Trimming took off 4 bases at V and 0 bases at J, with 12 bases between the two ends. DNA for the CDR3: TGTGCCAGCAGTGCCTGGGGGGAGGTGAACACTGAAGCTTTCTTT. It is translated as CASSAWGEVNTEAFF.